Below are 31 T cell receptor beta chains sequenced from a single sample in a study of T cells in Graves' hyperthyroidism and ophthalmopathy. Amplification of TCR beta CDR3 regions was performed using RNA transcripts as template. First-round RT-PCR with HTBI primers amplified the TCR CDR3 region. In TCRdb, the multiplex PCR reads were re-called with MiXCR into one record per CDR3 protein. The sample includes around 600,000 distinct CDR3 sequences, roughly 15% seen only once; the top ten take approximately 12%. Input material: blood. These receptors were obtained from a woman in her 50s with Graves' ophthalmopathy.

There are a few counts of this clonotype. A clone one base away is much larger, so this may be a read error. The CDR3: CSALTSHLSNQPQHF. In nucleotides, the CDR3 is TGCAGTGCCTTAACGAGTCATCTTAGCAATCAGCCCCAGCATTTT. The chain employs TRBV20-1 and TRBJ1-5; D is uncertain. The germline gives CDR1 DFQATT, CDR2 SNEGSKA (reference sequence). Trimming removed 6 bases from V and 0 bases from J, with 15 bases in between. The CDR3 contains 15 residues.

This clonotype was counted only a few times. The chain couples TRBV28 to TRBJ2-4; the match to TRBD2 covers 7 bases. This CDR3 spans 16 amino acids. Germline values: CDR1 MDHEN, CDR2 SYDVKM. Trimming took 5 bases from V and 4 from J; bases not matched to a gene: 11. This CDR3 is CASSTLWGRGKNIQYF. The DNA for the CDR3 is TGTGCCAGCAGTACCCTGTGGGGGAGGGGAAAAAACATTCAGTACTTC.

This clonotype showed up many times. The chain recombines TRBV7-9 with TRBJ2-1; perhaps TRBD1 as D (6 bases). The CDR3 length is 14 residues. The germline V gene has CDR1 SEHNR and CDR2 FQNEAQ (reference sequence). V was clipped by 3 bases and J by 3 bases, with 9 bases between them. DNA of the CDR3: TGTGCCAGCAGCTTTTACAGGGTCTACAATGAGCAGTTCTTC. It translates to CASSFYRVYNEQFF.

This clonotype showed up many times. This chain joins TRBV5-8 and TRBJ2-1, with D unresolved. The CDR3 extends over 15 amino acids. The ends were cut back, 7 bases at V and 2 bases at J, with 16 bases in the middle. Per the germline V gene, CDR1 is SGHTS and CDR2 is YDEGEE. DNA for the CDR3: TGTGCCAGCCGAGCTTTCGGCGGAACCTACAATGAGCAGTTCTTC. This sequence encodes CASRAFGGTYNEQFF.

V gene TRBV18 combines with J gene TRBJ1-6; 7 bases map to TRBD1. Germline V CDR1 and CDR2: KGHSH, LQKENI. The junction had 4 bases not matched to a gene; V was cut back by 2 bases and J by 9 bases. The CDR3 length is 14 residues. The CDR3 nucleotides are TGTGCCAGCTCACCAACAGGGGAGGCTTCACCCCTCCACTTT. Residues: CASSPTGEASPLHF.

In this sample, this clonotype turned up a few times. A much larger clone is a single base away; this may be a read error. V is TRBV6-5 and J is TRBJ1-1; a weak D match, TRBD1 (5 bases). The CDR3 consists of 13 residues. CDR1 MNHEY and CDR2 SVGAGI come from the germline V gene. The CDR3 loop reads CASSLAGITKAFF. CDR3 nucleotide sequence: TGTGCCAGCAGCTTAGCAGGGATCACTAAAGCTTTCTTT.

The V and J genes are TRBV5-4 and TRBJ1-2; 9 nucleotides agree with TRBD1. The V gene's germline CDR1 is SGHNT and CDR2 YYREEE (reference sequence). The V segment lost 4 bases and the J segment 4 bases; nucleotides outside the gene matches: 5. There are 14 residues in the CDR3. The CDR3 spells CASSTGTGTYGYTF. CDR3 nucleotides: TGTGCCAGCAGCACCGGGACAGGGACCTATGGCTACACCTTC.

This clonotype was seen ten or more times. This chain connects TRBV28 to TRBJ2-1; D may correspond to TRBD1 or TRBD2 (5 bases each). This CDR3 comprises 16 residues. V was trimmed by 3 bases and J by 0 bases, leaving 12 bases between them. Germline CDR1 MDHEN, CDR2 SYDVKM. CDR3 sequence reads: CASSFQGRSSYNEQFF. DNA of the CDR3: TGTGCCAGCAGTTTTCAGGGACGCAGCTCCTACAATGAGCAGTTCTTC.

This clonotype was counted at least ten times. The V call is TRBV5-5, the J call TRBJ2-7; unclear D gene. This CDR3 has 14 residues. Trimming took off 6 bases at V and 0 bases at J, with 13 bases between the two ends. Germline V lookup: CDR1 SGHKS, CDR2 YYEKEE (reference sequence). The chain's CDR3 is CASTRDVRSYEQYF. The DNA of the CDR3 is TGTGCCAGCACTAGAGACGTCCGCTCCTACGAGCAGTACTTC.

This clonotype was seen repeatedly, ten times or more. DNA for the CDR3: TGTGCCAGCAGTCGAGGGACTAGCGGTAGCACAGATACGCAGTATTTT. Protein product: CASSRGTSGSTDTQYF. V usage is TRBV12-3 or TRBV12-4 and J usage is TRBJ2-3; 11 bases agree with TRBD2. CDR3 length: 16 amino acids. J lost 0 bases, V lost 5 bases, and 4 bases had no gene match.

This clonotype occurred many times. This chain joins TRBV28 and TRBJ2-7, with 8 positions matching TRBD1. Trimming took 2 bases from V and 4 from J; bases not matched to a gene: 4. Germline CDR1 is MDHEN and CDR2 is SYDVKM. The CDR3 extends over 14 amino acids. The CDR3 loop is CASSLGRGRYEQYF. CDR3 coding DNA: TGTGCCAGCAGTTTAGGCAGGGGGCGGTACGAGCAGTACTTC.

Ten or more counts support this clonotype. The chain uses TRBV12-3 or TRBV12-4 and TRBJ2-2, with D unclear. This CDR3 has 12 residues. The V gene lost 6 bases and the J gene lost 1 base, with 3 bases spanning the gap. The CDR3 DNA sequence: TGTGCCAGCAGCCAGAACACCGGGGAGCTGTTTTTT. It encodes CASSQNTGELFF.

As for this clonotype: At one boundary the junction diverges from the germline segment, which might be a read error. This chain links TRBV20-1 with TRBJ2-1; TRBD2 agrees at 11 bases. Germline V gives CDR1 DFQATT, CDR2 SNEGSKA (reference sequence). This CDR3 region has 13 residues. The CDR3 DNA reads TGCAGTTCTAGCGGGGGGCCGGACAATGAGCAGTTCTTC. It is translated as CSSSGGPDNEQFF.

This clonotype was counted between two and nine times. The J gene is TRBJ2-1, the V gene TRBV19; 7 nucleotides agree with TRBD1. Germline trimming cut 5 bases from V and 8 bases from J; bases unmatched to any gene: 15. Germline CDR1 is LNHDA and CDR2 is SQIVND (reference sequence). There are 16 residues in the CDR3. CDR3 sequence (DNA): TGTGCCAGTAGTCCGGGGTGGGCCGGGCAGGGGGATGAGCAGTTCTTC. Its protein product is CASSPGWAGQGDEQFF. The variable domain in full, completed from reference TRBV19 and TRBJ2-1, reads DGGITQSPKYLFRKEGQNVTLSCEQNLNHDAMYWYRQDPGQGLRLIYYSQIVNDFQKGDIAEGYSVSREKKESFPLTVTSAQKNPTAFYLCASSPGWAGQGDEQFFGPGTRLTVL.

This clonotype occurred many times. This chain joins TRBV6-1 and TRBJ2-3, with 10 bases identical to TRBD2. The trim removed 5 bases at V and 7 bases at J, leaving 12 bases unmatched. The germline gives CDR1 MNHNS, CDR2 SASEGT. The CDR3 has 16 amino acids. The CDR3, as DNA: TGTGCCAGCAGTTACGCGGCTAGCGGGAGCCCGAATACGCAGTATTTT. This gives the protein CASSYAASGSPNTQYF.

In this sample, this clonotype turned up many times. The rearrangement joins TRBV30 to TRBJ2-4; D perhaps matches TRBD2 (5 bases). V was clipped by 2 bases and J by 8 bases, with 13 bases between them. The CDR3 totals 13 residues. The germline CDR1 and CDR2 sequences are GTSNPN and SVGIG (reference sequence). DNA for the CDR3: TGTGCCTGGAGTAAGGGTACGAGGGACATTCAGTACTTC. It codes for CAWSKGTRDIQYF.

This rearrangement joins TRBV9 to TRBJ2-2; D is unresolved. Germline CDR1 is SGDLS and CDR2 is YYNGEE. V lost 3 bases to trimming and J lost 5 bases, with 8 bases between them. The CDR3 covers 13 residues. In DNA form, the CDR3 reads TGTGCCAGCAGCGCAGACGGGACCGGGGAGCTGTTTTTT. It encodes CASSADGTGELFF.

This clonotype was seen just once. Here the CDR3 reads CASSPPTSGRAAETQYF. The DNA for the CDR3 is TGTGCCAGCAGTCCACCGACTAGCGGGAGGGCGGCGGAGACCCAGTACTTC. V is TRBV27 and J is TRBJ2-5; 14 bases agree with TRBD2. The CDR3 runs 17 residues. The V segment lost 5 bases and the J segment 5 bases; nucleotides outside the gene matches: 10. CDR1 and CDR2 (germline): MNHEY, SMNVEV (reference sequence).

There are a few counts of this clonotype. The V gene is TRBV5-1, the J gene TRBJ2-5, with unresolved D. The CDR3 loop spans 15 amino acids. Trimming removed 4 bases at V and 5 bases at J, with 18 bases between. Per the germline V gene, CDR1 is SGHRS and CDR2 is YFSETQ. CDR3 in DNA: TGCGCCAGCAGCGAAGGTCTAGGTATCCCTGAGACCCAGTACTTC. The encoded protein is CASSEGLGIPETQYF. Filled out from reference TRBV5-1 and TRBJ2-5, the complete variable domain reads KAGVTQTPRYLIKTRGQQVTLSCSPISGHRSVSWYQQTPGQGLQFLFEYFSETQRNKGNFPGRFSGRQFSNSRSEMNVSTLELGDSALYLCASSEGLGIPETQYFGPGTRLLVL.

The chain combines TRBV9 with TRBJ2-5, with unresolved D. This CDR3 region has 14 residues. V lost 0 bases and J lost 5, with 11 bases in between. CDR1 SGDLS and CDR2 YYNGEE come from the germline V gene. In DNA, the CDR3 is TGTGCCAGCAGCGTAGGGCTGGCGGATGAGACCCAGTACTTC. Translated, it gives CASSVGLADETQYF.

This clonotype was observed at least ten times. The chain uses TRBV6-2 or TRBV6-3 and TRBJ2-1; the D gene is possibly TRBD2 (5 bases). The CDR3 extends over 15 amino acids. Trimming pared 6 bases from V and 9 bases from J, leaving 21 bases between. Looked up from germline, CDR1 is MNHEY and CDR2 is SVGEGT. The CDR3 region has the DNA TGTGCCAGCAGCGGAGCGGACGCAGCAGAACCTGAGCAGTTCTTC. Protein sequence: CASSGADAAEPEQFF.

This clonotype was observed many times. The V gene is TRBV2, the J gene TRBJ2-2; D may correspond to TRBD1 or TRBD2 (5 bases each). This CDR3 has 17 amino acids. Trimming pared 1 base from V and 5 bases from J, leaving 17 bases between. The germline V gene has CDR1 SNHLY and CDR2 FYNNEI. The CDR3 sequence is CASSEDGDGSSTGELFF. CDR3 coding DNA: TGTGCCAGCAGTGAAGACGGGGACGGGTCGAGTACCGGGGAGCTGTTTTTT.

The chain combines TRBV25-1 with TRBJ2-7, with 7 bases identical to TRBD2. V shed 1 base and J 5 bases; nucleotides not matched to a gene: 11. The CDR3 runs to 16 residues. Per germline, CDR1 MGHDK and CDR2 SYGVNS. The DNA of the CDR3 is TGTGCCAGCAGTGAATGGGGGAGGGCCAGCGTAAACGAGCAGTACTTC. Amino acid sequence: CASSEWGRASVNEQYF.

In its sample, this clonotype was seen many times. This sequence joins TRBV12-3 or TRBV12-4 and TRBJ1-5, with unresolved D. The CDR3 loop spans 15 amino acids. Trimming stripped 6 bases from V and 4 bases from J, with 16 bases between. CDR3 residues: CASSPLAVLNQPQHF. The CDR3 coding sequence is TGTGCCAGCAGCCCGTTGGCAGTTTTAAATCAGCCCCAGCATTTT.

The chain links TRBV7-9 to TRBJ1-4, with D unresolved. CDR1 SEHNR and CDR2 FQNEAQ come from the germline V gene (reference sequence). V lost 1 base and J lost 3, with 6 bases in between. This CDR3 is 14 amino acids long. DNA of the CDR3: TGTGCCAGCAGCTTAGGACATCCTAATGAAAAACTGTTTTTT. This translates into CASSLGHPNEKLFF.

This clonotype was counted at least ten times. The chain recombines TRBV2 with TRBJ1-2, with D unclear. There are 12 residues in the CDR3. Germline V gene sequence: CDR1 SNHLY, CDR2 FYNNEI. V was clipped by 1 base and J by 4 bases, with 4 bases between them. The CDR3 sequence: CASSEGGYGYTF. DNA for the CDR3: TGTGCCAGCAGTGAAGGGGGCTATGGCTACACCTTC.

This clonotype was detected only a few times. The chain recombines TRBV6-1 with TRBJ2-7, with 9 bases that match TRBD1. Germline CDR1 is MNHNS and CDR2 is SASEGT. CDR3 size: 13 residues. V lost 9 bases, J lost 2 bases, and 5 bases stayed unmatched. CDR3 sequence (DNA): TGTGCCAGTAGGGACAGGGAGCCCTACGAGCAGTACTTC. As protein: CASRDREPYEQYF.

This clonotype came up a few times. This may be a read error: a much more frequent sequence differs by one nucleotide. This chain links TRBV2 with TRBJ2-3; 9 positions agree with TRBD2. This CDR3 spans 14 amino acids. CDR1 is SNHLY, CDR2 FYNNEI, per germline. CDR3 sequence: CVSGLAGFTDTQYF. The CDR3 DNA is TGTGTCAGCGGGCTAGCGGGATTCACAGATACGCAGTATTTT.

This clonotype showed up many times. This rearrangement joins TRBV7-9 to TRBJ2-7; D is undetermined. Germline V gene sequence: CDR1 SEHNR, CDR2 FQNEAQ (reference sequence). V was trimmed by 6 bases and J by 7 bases, leaving 22 bases between them. The CDR3 loop spans 15 amino acids. Here the CDR3 DNA reads TGTGCCAGCAGTTCTAGGATCCTCCCCCGAGGAGAGCAGTACTTC. Translation: CASSSRILPRGEQYF.

This clonotype was seen ten or more times. This rearrangement joins TRBV12-3 or TRBV12-4 to TRBJ1-1, with D possibly being TRBD1 (6 bases). V was trimmed by 7 bases and J by 1 base, leaving 22 bases between them. The CDR3 contains 17 residues. As DNA, the CDR3 is TGTGCCAGCACCCTGATCGTAGTGGGGGCGCCGAACACTGAAGCTTTCTTT. Amino acid sequence: CASTLIVVGAPNTEAFF.

This clonotype has just a few counts. The chain employs TRBV7-6 and TRBJ2-3; 12 bases are a match to TRBD2. Losses at the gene ends were 3 bases for V and 2 bases for J; bases not matched to a gene: 6. CDR3 length: 17 residues. The germline V gene has CDR1 SGHVS and CDR2 FNYEAQ. CDR3 sequence reads: CASSFVTSGRITDTQYF. CDR3 DNA sequence: TGTGCCAGCAGCTTTGTCACTAGCGGGAGGATCACAGATACGCAGTATTTT.